Listed below are T cell receptor beta chains from one sample, sequenced in a study of blood T cell repertoires in COVID-19. Sequencing was performed with immunoSEQ multiplex PCR; in TCRdb, only in-frame clones are kept and a portion is missing. The sample lists 55,000 to 90,000 clones, 65% to 85% occurring once. The material sequenced was peripheral blood. The source of these receptors is a woman aged 55 to 70 with acute or convalescent COVID-19. The CDR3 runs from the conserved cysteine through the conserved F or W. The order of the fields is clone size, V gene, J gene, D gene, CDR3 DNA, CDR3 protein. D genes are given only for firm matches. Expanded clones get a size class; other rows say once, few or many, or leave the size out.

size: NA
V: TRBV19
J: TRBJ2-1
D: NA
DNA: TGTGCCAGTAGTATTAACAGGGCCTACAATGAGCAGTTCTTC
CDR3: CASSINRAYNEQFF

size: NA
V: TRBV6-1
J: TRBJ1-1
D: NA
DNA: TGTGCCAGCAGTGAATTGAGGGTTGTGACGAACACTGAAGCTTTCTTT
CDR3: CASSELRVVTNTEAFF

size: NA
V: TRBV27
J: TRBJ1-3
D: TRBD1
DNA: TGTGCCAGCAGTCGACGGTCAGGGGGCATTACGGGAAACACCATATATTTT
CDR3: CASSRRSGGITGNTIYF

size: few
V: TRBV6-2/TRBV6-3
J: TRBJ2-1
D: TRBD2
DNA: TGTGCCAGCAGCAAGCGGGGGGGCTCCTACAATGAGCAGTTCTTC
CDR3: CASSKRGGSYNEQFF

size: NA
V: TRBV5-4
J: TRBJ1-2
D: NA
DNA: TGTGCCAGCAGCCGGGAGATGAGCTACACCTTC
CDR3: CASSREMSYTF

size: few
V: TRBV7-9
J: TRBJ2-7
D: NA
DNA: TGTGCCAGCAGCAAAGAGATGACTGGGGAGCAGTACTTC
CDR3: CASSKEMTGEQYF

size: NA
V: TRBV2
J: TRBJ1-2
D: NA
DNA: TGTGCCACCGATCCCCGACGGGTTTCCTATGGCTACACCTTC
CDR3: CATDPRRVSYGYTF

size: NA
V: TRBV4-1
J: TRBJ1-3
D: NA
DNA: TGCGCCAGCAGCCAAGAGATAGTAATCGGAAACACCATATATTTT
CDR3: CASSQEIVIGNTIYF

size: NA
V: TRBV7-9
J: TRBJ2-1
D: TRBD2
DNA: TGTGCCAGCAGCTTAGAACTAGCGTACGGTGAGCAGTTCTTC
CDR3: CASSLELAYGEQFF

size: NA
V: TRBV5-4
J: TRBJ2-7
D: NA
DNA: TGTGCCAGCAGCATAACAGGGGGGGGCTCCTACGAGCAGTACTTC
CDR3: CASSITGGGSYEQYF

size: NA
V: TRBV24-1
J: TRBJ2-1
D: NA
DNA: TGTGCCACCGGTCGAGGCAATGAGCAGTTCTTC
CDR3: CATGRGNEQFF

size: NA
V: TRBV7-2
J: TRBJ2-3
D: NA
DNA: TGTGCCAGCAGCTTACGAGGCGGATCCACAGATACGCAGTATTTT
CDR3: CASSLRGGSTDTQYF

size: NA
V: TRBV3-1/TRBV3-2
J: TRBJ2-2
D: NA
DNA: TGTGCCAGCAGCCCCGCCCGGGACGGGGAGCTGTTTTTT
CDR3: CASSPARDGELFF

size: NA
V: TRBV6-5
J: TRBJ2-5
D: NA
DNA: TGTGCCAGCAGTTCCCCGAGGGCGAGGGAGACCCAGTACTTC
CDR3: CASSSPRARETQYF

size: NA
V: TRBV4-1
J: TRBJ1-2
D: TRBD1
DNA: TGCGCCAGCAGCCAAGATTTAGCGAGGGGACAGAACTATGGCTACACCTTC
CDR3: CASSQDLARGQNYGYTF

size: NA
V: TRBV13
J: TRBJ2-1
D: TRBD2
DNA: TGTGCCAGCAGCTTCTCGGGTAGCGGGGGCACCTACAATGAGCAGTTCTTC
CDR3: CASSFSGSGGTYNEQFF

size: NA
V: TRBV7-9
J: TRBJ1-2
D: TRBD1
DNA: TGTGCCAGCAGCTTCCCCGGACAGGGGGCGGGTGGCTACACCTTC
CDR3: CASSFPGQGAGGYTF